Below are 21 T cell receptor beta chains sequenced from a single sample in a study of shared clonotypes between healthy human individuals (dated by TCRdb to the early 2020s). Libraries were built with the immunoSEQ multiplex PCR assay. The table was pulled from immuneACCESS by TCRdb, which kept in-frame rearrangements only. Such tables lose some clones; where checked, under half of the loss comes from unresolved V genes, and the rest has no known cause. In all, the sample holds around 2.5 million clones, and 80% to 95% of those were seen once. The top ten constitute around 0.4% of the sample. The source material was naive CD4+ T cells from PBMCs. The cell subset or site label for this specimen denotes: CD45RA+ positively selected. These receptor sequences come from a man younger than 30 in good health. Some clones in this sample may be carry-over from other donors' samples.

The chain couples TRBV7-9 to TRBJ2-1; tentatively, D is TRBD2 (6 bases). The ends were cut back, 0 bases at V and 9 bases at J, with 9 bases in the middle. The CDR3 consists of 13 residues. CDR1 is SEHNR and CDR2 is FQNEAQ in the germline V gene (reference sequence). The CDR3 coding sequence is TGTGCCAGCAGCTTAGCGCGAGCGGGTGAGCAGTTCTTC. Protein: CASSLARAGEQFF.

The table lists this clone with many counts. The genes are TRBV28 and TRBJ1-1; D is unresolved. CDR1 is MDHEN, CDR2 SYDVKM, per germline. Trimming took 8 bases from V and 3 from J, leaving 13 bases between them. This CDR3 has 13 residues. The CDR3 DNA follows: TGTGCCAGCTTGGGTCAGTTGGACACTGAAGCTTTCTTT. Its translation: CASLGQLDTEAFF.

The chain employs TRBV5-1 and TRBJ1-1; TRBD1 aligns across 7 bases. Per germline, CDR1 SGHRS and CDR2 YFSETQ. This CDR3 spans 14 amino acids. J lost 2 bases, V lost 4 bases, and 5 bases had no gene match. CDR3 DNA sequence: TGCGCCAGCAGCAGGGGACAGCTAAACACTGAAGCTTTCTTT. It yields the protein CASSRGQLNTEAFF.

This chain uses TRBV2 with TRBJ1-2; D gene ambiguous. V lost 7 bases and J 3 bases, leaving 6 bases between the germline ends. The CDR3 is made up of 11 amino acids. Germline V CDR1 and CDR2: SNHLY, FYNNEI. The CDR3 DNA is TGTGCCAGCACGTGGTACTATGGCTACACCTTC. This encodes CASTWYYGYTF.

The chain links TRBV6-1 to TRBJ2-1, with 7 bases identical to TRBD2. V was clipped by 7 bases and J by 2 bases; unmatched bases: 8. Germline lookup yields CDR1 MNHNS and CDR2 SASEGT. The CDR3 consists of 15 residues. CDR3 in amino acids: CASTEGLVAYNEQFF. As DNA, the CDR3 is TGTGCCAGCACGGAAGGACTAGTCGCCTACAATGAGCAGTTCTTC.

This clone came up once. This sequence joins TRBV7-9 and TRBJ2-2; TRBD1 agrees at 8 bases. Germline CDR1 is SEHNR and CDR2 is FQNEAQ (reference sequence). The V segment lost 8 bases and the J segment 7 bases; nucleotides outside the gene matches: 15. The CDR3 is made up of 16 amino acids. CDR3 nucleotides: TGTGCCAGCCTCCCTTGGACAGGGAGTCTGGGCGGGGAGCTGTTTTTT. Residues: CASLPWTGSLGGELFF.

The J gene is TRBJ1-2, the V gene TRBV28, with 8 bases matching TRBD1. Trimming took 6 bases from V and 2 from J; bases not matched to a gene: 8. The CDR3 runs to 15 residues. Germline CDR1 reads MDHEN; CDR2 reads SYDVKM. The CDR3 DNA is TGTGCCAGCAGGCCCAGGGGGCTCACGAACTATGGCTACACCTTC. Protein: CASRPRGLTNYGYTF.

This rearrangement joins TRBV5-1 to TRBJ1-1; weak D call: TRBD1 (5 bases). This CDR3 has 12 residues. Trimming pared 3 bases from V and 11 bases from J, leaving 14 bases between. Germline CDR1 SGHRS, CDR2 YFSETQ. This CDR3 reads CASSWSGRSAFF. The CDR3 coding sequence is TGCGCCAGCAGCTGGTCAGGGAGATCGGCTTTCTTT. The variable domain in full, completed from reference TRBV5-1 and TRBJ1-1, reads KAGVTQTPRYLIKTRGQQVTLSCSPISGHRSVSWYQQTPGQGLQFLFEYFSETQRNKGNFPGRFSGRQFSNSRSEMNVSTLELGDSALYLCASSWSGRSAFFGQGTRLTVV.

V usage is TRBV11-3 and J usage is TRBJ2-7; unclear D gene. The germline gives CDR1 SGHNT, CDR2 YENEEA. The CDR3 contains 11 residues. Trimming removed 5 bases at V and 5 bases at J, with 7 bases between. CDR3 sequence: CASSHLDEQYF. Here the CDR3 DNA reads TGTGCCAGCAGCCACTTGGACGAGCAGTACTTC.

The rearrangement links TRBV5-8 to TRBJ2-1; no definite D call. CDR1 is SGHTS, CDR2 YDEGEE, per germline. This CDR3 comprises 12 residues. Trimming left V 1 base short and J 9 bases short, with 8 bases between. CDR3 sequence (DNA): TGTGCCAGCAGCTTGCCCTTACTTGAGCAGTTCTTC. Its translation: CASSLPLLEQFF.

This CDR3 reads CASSLGELYNSPLHF. DNA of the CDR3: TGCGCCAGCAGCCTTGGAGAGCTGTATAATTCACCCCTCCACTTT. The genes are TRBV5-1 and TRBJ1-6, with D unclear. The ends were cut back, 4 bases at V and 4 bases at J, with 12 bases in the middle. The V gene's germline CDR1 is SGHRS and CDR2 YFSETQ. This CDR3 contains 15 residues. Together with reference TRBV5-1 and TRBJ1-6, the CDR3 gives the full variable domain: KAGVTQTPRYLIKTRGQQVTLSCSPISGHRSVSWYQQTPGQGLQFLFEYFSETQRNKGNFPGRFSGRQFSNSRSEMNVSTLELGDSALYLCASSLGELYNSPLHFGNGTRLTVT.

This chain links TRBV5-6 with TRBJ2-6, with a weak D call TRBD2 (5 bases). The CDR3 spans 17 residues. In germline, CDR1 is SGHDT, CDR2 YYEEEE. Trimming pared 2 bases from V and 4 bases from J, leaving 16 bases between. CDR3 DNA: TGTGCCAGCAGCTTCGCGGCGAGGGCGGACGGGGCCAACGTCCTGACTTTC. Translated: CASSFAARADGANVLTF.

Worth noting for this clone: Other DNA sequences of this sample code for an identical CDR3. The V and J genes are TRBV6-1 and TRBJ1-5; perhaps TRBD1 as D (6 bases). V shed 8 bases and J shed 3 bases, with 11 bases lying between them. This CDR3 contains 13 residues. Germline V gene lookup returns CDR1 MNHNS and CDR2 SASEGT. The CDR3 nucleotides are TGTGCCAGCCGAGGGGGGAACAATCAGCCCCAGCATTTT. This translates into CASRGGNNQPQHF.

This chain joins TRBV7-3 and TRBJ2-2, with 12 bases aligning to TRBD1. The germline V gene encodes CDR1 SGHTA and CDR2 FQGTGA. This CDR3 contains 16 residues. V lost 6 bases, J lost 6 bases, and 8 bases stayed unmatched. The CDR3 protein is CASSFLGQGASGELFF. The DNA of the CDR3 is TGTGCCAGCAGTTTCTTGGGACAGGGGGCATCCGGGGAGCTGTTTTTT.

The chain combines TRBV4-1 with TRBJ2-5; tentatively, D is TRBD2 (5 bases). V shed 5 bases and J shed 3 bases, with 13 bases lying between them. This CDR3 has 14 residues. Germline V gene data show CDR1 as MGHRA and CDR2 as YSYEKL. DNA for the CDR3: TGCGCCAGCAGCTCAAGCGGAGTCAAAGAGACCCAGTACTTC. It codes for CASSSSGVKETQYF.

This chain uses TRBV5-1 with TRBJ2-3; D is uncertain. Between the trimmed V and J ends, which lost 8 bases and 6 bases, there was a span of 19 bases. The CDR3 runs 14 residues. Germline CDR1 SGHRS, CDR2 YFSETQ. The CDR3 reads CASRPLRGGDTQYF. CDR3 bases: TGCGCCAGTCGACCCCTACGCGGCGGTGATACGCAGTATTTT.

The chain uses TRBV19 and TRBJ2-1; TRBD2 matches at 8 bases. Germline V gene data show CDR1 as LNHDA and CDR2 as SQIVND (reference sequence). With 5 bases clipped from V and 0 bases from J, the junction kept 0 bases outside the gene matches. CDR3 length equals 14 residues. The CDR3 spells CASSREGSYNEQFF. The CDR3 bases are TGTGCCAGTAGTCGGGAGGGCTCCTACAATGAGCAGTTCTTC.

The chain uses TRBV9 and TRBJ1-2; tentatively, D is TRBD1 (5 bases). V dropped 4 bases and J dropped 4 bases, with 11 bases sitting between them. The CDR3 is 13 amino acids. Germline CDR1 SGDLS, CDR2 YYNGEE. This CDR3 is CASSLGTLYGYTF. The CDR3 bases are TGTGCCAGCAGCCTCGGGACCCTCTATGGCTACACCTTC.

The gene calls are TRBV5-1 and TRBJ1-3, with unresolved D. V lost 0 bases to trimming and J lost 7 bases, with 8 bases between them. The CDR3 totals 13 residues. Germline CDR1 SGHRS, CDR2 YFSETQ. The CDR3 region has the DNA TGCGCCAGCAGCTTGGAAGGGATGAACACCATATATTTT. This gives the protein CASSLEGMNTIYF.

Of note for this clone: Other DNA sequences in this specimen translate into the identical CDR3. The chain is built from TRBV6-5 and TRBJ2-4; D remains unclear. The V and J ends lost 3 bases and 0 bases respectively, with 9 bases between them. CDR3 length equals 15 residues. CDR1 and CDR2 from the germline V gene are MNHEY and SVGAGI. The CDR3 loop is CASSYTSLAKNIQYF. As DNA, the CDR3 is TGTGCCAGCAGTTATACGTCCCTAGCCAAAAACATTCAGTACTTC.

Notes on this clone: Other nucleotide sequences in the sample specify the same CDR3. The V call is TRBV28, the J call TRBJ1-1; no definite D call. Per germline, CDR1 MDHEN and CDR2 SYDVKM. V lost 5 bases and J lost 1, with 11 bases in between. The CDR3 has 14 amino acids. The CDR3 loop reads CASSRTGPNTEAFF. As DNA, the CDR3 is TGTGCCAGCAGTAGGACGGGCCCGAACACTGAAGCTTTCTTT.